This entry lists 27 T cell receptor beta chains sequenced from one sample in a study of molecular identifiers for immune sequencing clone quantification. TCRdb reanalysed the PCR reads using MiXCR and keeps one entry per CDR3 protein. Here the sample spans about 510,000 distinct CDR3 sequences, about a fifth being singletons. The specimen sequenced was naive CD8+ T cells from blood, with Jurkat cell RNA spiked in. Specified subset: FACS-sorted CD8+CD4-CCR7+CD45RA+ naive T cells. The receptors derive from a human donor in good health. Some libraries in this study had Jurkat cell RNA spiked in.

With respect to this clonotype: A much more abundant neighbour one base away suggests this may be a read error. No conserved phenylalanine or tryptophan is present at the end of the CDR3, so a read error is the likely explanation. The genes are TRBV30 and TRBJ2-5; D unresolved. CDR3 length equals 14 residues. Trimming took off 2 bases at V and 4 bases at J, with 14 bases between the two ends. Germline-derived CDR1 and CDR2 are GTSNPN and SVGIG (reference sequence). The DNA of the CDR3 is TGTGCCTGGAGTATCGCACCGGCCGGAGAGACCCAGTACCTC. It is translated as CAWSIAPAGETQYL.

This clonotype was seen a handful of times. The chain is built from TRBV4-3 and TRBJ2-7; tentatively, D is TRBD1 or TRBD2 (6 bases each). This CDR3 region has 14 residues. Per the germline V gene, CDR1 is LGHNA and CDR2 is YSLEER. Deletions cut 1 base from V and 3 bases from J, with 10 bases between. CDR3 DNA: TGCGCCAGCAGCCAAGTAGAGGGGGGCTACGAGCAGTACTTC. Translation gives CASSQVEGGYEQYF.

The CDR3 bases are TGTGCCAGCAGTTATGGGGGGGGGGGGACCTACGAGCAGTACTTC. This codes for CASSYGGGGTYEQYF. The gene calls are TRBV6-5 and TRBJ2-7; 7 bases align to TRBD2. In germline, CDR1 is MNHEY, CDR2 SVGAGI. V was clipped by 3 bases and J by 2 bases; unmatched bases: 7. The CDR3 loop spans 15 amino acids.

The chain combines TRBV7-2 with TRBJ2-6; TRBD2 might be the D (7 bases). The V gene's germline CDR1 is SGHTA and CDR2 FQGNSA. The CDR3 has 21 amino acids. Trimming shortened V by 1 base and J by 0 bases, and 22 bases separated the two germline ends. Here the CDR3 DNA reads TGTGCCAGCAGCTTAGTGGGGGGGGCCGGGCCCCTTCCCTCTGGGGCCAACGTCCTGACTTTC. Encoded protein: CASSLVGGAGPLPSGANVLTF.

About this clonotype: It may be a read error: a sequence one base away is much more abundant. This chain connects TRBV4-1 to TRBJ2-7; D uncertain. The CDR3 length is 15 residues. The germline V gene has CDR1 MGHRA and CDR2 YSYEKL. The CDR3 here is CASSQVDQKGYGQYF. DNA for the CDR3: TGCGCCAGCAGCCAAGTCGACCAGAAGGGCTACGGGCAGTACTTC.

The chain combines TRBV11-2 with TRBJ2-7, with TRBD2 identical over 8 bases. V lost 1 base, J lost 6 bases, and 8 bases stayed unmatched. Germline CDR1 is SGHAT and CDR2 is FQNNGV. CDR3 length: 15 amino acids. CDR3 amino acids: CASSLGGGRSVEQYF. DNA for the CDR3: TGTGCCAGCAGCTTAGGAGGCGGGAGGTCTGTCGAGCAGTACTTC.

This clonotype has just a few counts. The chain is built from TRBV4-3 and TRBJ2-7, with 8 nucleotides matching TRBD1. The germline gives CDR1 LGHNA, CDR2 YSLEER. The CDR3 has 15 residues. The trim removed 0 bases at V and 3 bases at J, leaving 4 bases unmatched. The CDR3 bases are TGCGCCAGCAGCCAAGATTGGGACAGGAACTACGAGCAGTACTTC. Translated, it gives CASSQDWDRNYEQYF.

This clonotype was counted at least ten times. As DNA, the CDR3 is TGCGCCAGCAGCCAAGATCTAGCGGGAGGGTACGAGCAGTACTTC. It encodes CASSQDLAGGYEQYF. The rearrangement joins TRBV4-3 to TRBJ2-7, with 12 bases matching TRBD2. The junction had 1 base not matched to a gene; V was cut back by 0 bases and J by 4 bases. The CDR3 is 15 amino acids. Germline loops: CDR1 LGHNA, CDR2 YSLEER.

This clonotype has a handful of counts. V and J are TRBV6-5 and TRBJ1-1; D may be TRBD1 (6 bases). Trimming took 6 bases from V and 4 from J, leaving 15 bases between them. This CDR3 has 14 amino acids. The V gene's germline CDR1 is MNHEY and CDR2 SVGAGI. In DNA form, the CDR3 reads TGTGCCAGCAGGGCAGGGGCCCTTAGCACTGAAGCTTTCTTT. Translating it yields CASRAGALSTEAFF.

The chain has TRBV4-3 and TRBJ2-1, with D tentatively TRBD2 (6 bases). Trimming took off 1 base at V and 10 bases at J, with 11 bases between the two ends. CDR1 and CDR2 (germline): LGHNA, YSLEER. This CDR3 contains 13 residues. DNA of the CDR3: TGCGCCAGCAGCCAAGTGGAGGGGTACGAGCAGTTCTTC. It encodes CASSQVEGYEQFF.

As to this clonotype: Possible read error: a much larger clone is one base away. V and J are TRBV4-1 and TRBJ2-7; D unclear. Germline CDR1 is MGHRA and CDR2 is YSYEKL. The length of the CDR3 is 13 residues. CDR3: CASSQESSYERYF. The CDR3 DNA is TGCGCCAGCAGCCAGGAGAGCTCCTACGAGCGGTACTTC.

The chain recombines TRBV6-2 or TRBV6-3 with TRBJ1-1; 8 nucleotides align to TRBD1. The junction had 8 bases not matched to a gene; V was cut back by 2 bases and J by 3 bases. The CDR3 runs 16 residues. Germline V gene lookup returns CDR1 MNHEY and CDR2 SVGEGT. CDR3 residues: CASSYEGTGPYTEAFF. The DNA for the CDR3 is TGTGCCAGCAGTTACGAGGGGACAGGACCCTACACTGAAGCTTTCTTT.

The table lists this clonotype with many counts. The chain employs TRBV24-1 and TRBJ2-4; the match to TRBD1 covers 10 bases. The V gene end was trimmed by 9 bases and the J gene end by 7 bases; junction bases not matched to a gene: 2. CDR3 length: 12 amino acids. Looked up from germline, CDR1 is KGHDR and CDR2 is SFDVKD. CDR3 coding DNA: TGTGCCACCCAGGACAGGGGGAACATTCAGTACTTC. Translating gives CATQDRGNIQYF.

This clonotype was seen a handful of times. The V call is TRBV7-9, the J call TRBJ2-7; TRBD2 agrees at 7 bases. After removal of 2 bases from V and 7 bases from J, the junction contained 8 bases not matched to a gene. The germline V gene has CDR1 SEHNR and CDR2 FQNEAQ (reference sequence). This CDR3 region has 14 residues. The CDR3 region has the DNA TGTGCCAGCAGCTTAAATACAGCGGGAAATGAGCAGTACTTC. It codes for CASSLNTAGNEQYF.

The V call is TRBV20-1, the J call TRBJ2-3; D is unclear. The CDR3 consists of 13 residues. The germline gives CDR1 DFQATT, CDR2 SNEGSKA (reference sequence). With 3 bases removed from V and 0 bases from J, the gap between germline ends came to 7 bases. The CDR3 sequence is CSASGDSTDTQYF. In DNA, the CDR3 is TGCAGTGCTAGCGGTGACAGCACAGATACGCAGTATTTT.

Comment on this clonotype: A single base separates this from a much larger clone, so it may be a read error. The chain carries TRBV29-1 and TRBJ2-1; TRBD2 agrees at 8 bases. The CDR3 is 18 amino acids. CDR1 and CDR2 from the germline V gene are SQVTM and ANQGSEA. The DNA for the CDR3 is TGCAGCTCAGAAGTGGAGGACGGGGGGGGCCCAGATTACAATGGGCAGTTCTTC. Its protein product is CSSEVEDGGGPDYNGQFF.

This clonotype was counted a few times. The V gene is TRBV9, the J gene TRBJ2-6, with a tentative D call TRBD2 (5 bases). The germline V and J ends were trimmed by 3 bases and 6 bases, with 22 bases remaining between them. Germline loops: CDR1 SGDLS, CDR2 YYNGEE. The CDR3 runs 18 residues. CDR3 sequence reads: CASSAEDGAALVANVLTF. CDR3 bases: TGTGCCAGCAGCGCGGAGGACGGAGCCGCTCTGGTGGCCAACGTCCTGACTTTC.

The gene calls are TRBV28 and TRBJ2-5, with D hard to call. The CDR3 totals 14 residues. The germline V and J ends were trimmed by 3 bases and 7 bases, with 15 bases remaining between them. The V gene's germline CDR1 is MDHEN and CDR2 SYDVKM. The CDR3 sequence is CASSFDSSWGTQYF. CDR3 DNA: TGTGCCAGCAGTTTCGACTCCAGCTGGGGGACCCAGTACTTC.

This clonotype was counted only a few times. V and J are TRBV10-3 and TRBJ1-1, with no clear D. The CDR3 sequence is 15 residues long. Germline V lookup: CDR1 ENHRY, CDR2 SYGVKD. V lost 0 bases and J 5 bases, leaving 13 bases between the germline ends. This chain's CDR3 is CAISESPGMRTEAFF. The CDR3 DNA reads as TGTGCCATCAGTGAGTCGCCGGGGATGCGGACTGAAGCTTTCTTT.

This clonotype was detected only a few times. This rearrangement joins TRBV30 to TRBJ1-3; a weak D match, TRBD1 (6 bases). Germline-derived CDR1 and CDR2 are GTSNPN and SVGIG (reference sequence). V dropped 1 base and J dropped 0 bases, with 16 bases sitting between them. CDR3 size: 17 residues. CDR3: CAWSEPDRFYSGNTIYF. CDR3 nucleotides: TGTGCCTGGAGTGAGCCCGACAGGTTCTACTCTGGAAACACCATATATTTT.

This clonotype is a singleton in its sample. This may be a read error, as it is one base from a much larger clone. The chain carries TRBV30 and TRBJ2-7; TRBD1 matches at 7 bases. CDR1 and CDR2 (germline): GTSNPN, SVGIG (reference sequence). The CDR3 extends over 12 amino acids. The CDR3 loop is CAGRDSSYEQCF. The CDR3 bases are TGTGCCGGACGGGACAGCTCCTACGAGCAGTGCTTC.

This clonotype was observed at least ten times. The chain combines TRBV7-2 with TRBJ1-2, with 8 bases lining up with TRBD1. Germline CDR1 reads SGHTA; CDR2 reads FQGNSA. With 6 bases clipped from V and 0 bases from J, the junction kept 3 bases outside the gene matches. The CDR3 runs to 14 residues. The CDR3, as DNA: TGTGCCAGCAGTCCGGACAGGGCTAACTATGGCTACACCTTC. It encodes CASSPDRANYGYTF.

Notes on this clonotype: A much larger clone lies a single base off, so this may be a read error. V and J are TRBV7-9 and TRBJ2-7; D remains unclear. The V gene lost 5 bases and the J gene lost 7 bases, with 15 bases spanning the gap. Per germline, CDR1 SEHNR and CDR2 FQNEAQ (reference sequence). This CDR3 contains 13 residues. CDR3 protein: CASSPTWGWEQYF. The CDR3 coding sequence is TGTGCCAGCAGCCCCACATGGGGATGGGAGCAGTACTTC.

This chain uses TRBV10-3 with TRBJ1-4; 7 bases fit TRBD1. V gave up 4 bases and J gave up 4 bases; unmatched junction bases: 9. The CDR3 has 16 amino acids. The V gene's germline CDR1 is ENHRY and CDR2 SYGVKD. The CDR3 DNA is TGTGCCATCAGTGGGGACAGAGGGACGAATAATGAAAAACTGTTTTTT. It encodes CAISGDRGTNNEKLFF.

This clonotype was observed at least ten times. This CDR3 reads CSARAGKGTGLQPQHF. The CDR3 nucleotides are TGCAGTGCTAGAGCCGGCAAAGGGACAGGGCTCCAGCCCCAGCATTTT. V usage is TRBV20-1 and J usage is TRBJ1-5; 9 bases align to TRBD1. The J segment lost 7 bases and the V segment lost 1 base, leaving 11 bases of the junction unmatched. The length of the CDR3 is 16 residues. Germline-derived CDR1 and CDR2 are DFQATT and SNEGSKA (reference sequence).

This clonotype showed up just a few times. This rearrangement joins TRBV30 to TRBJ2-2, with 9 bases matching TRBD1. This CDR3 is 14 amino acids long. Germline V gene sequence: CDR1 GTSNPN, CDR2 SVGIG (reference sequence). V shed 0 bases and J 5 bases; nucleotides not matched to a gene: 1. CDR3 DNA sequence: TGTGCCTGGAGTGTAGGACAGGGGACCGGGGAGCTGTTTTTT. It translates to CAWSVGQGTGELFF.

This clonotype was observed a single time. A much larger clone sits a single nucleotide away, making a read error possible. This chain joins TRBV7-6 and TRBJ2-2; D is unresolved. The germline V gene encodes CDR1 SGHVS and CDR2 FNYEAQ. The CDR3 contains 18 residues. As DNA, the CDR3 is TGTGCCGGCAGCTTGATCGGTACCATCTCTGCGAACACCGGGGAGCTGTTTTTT. This encodes CAGSLIGTISANTGELFF.